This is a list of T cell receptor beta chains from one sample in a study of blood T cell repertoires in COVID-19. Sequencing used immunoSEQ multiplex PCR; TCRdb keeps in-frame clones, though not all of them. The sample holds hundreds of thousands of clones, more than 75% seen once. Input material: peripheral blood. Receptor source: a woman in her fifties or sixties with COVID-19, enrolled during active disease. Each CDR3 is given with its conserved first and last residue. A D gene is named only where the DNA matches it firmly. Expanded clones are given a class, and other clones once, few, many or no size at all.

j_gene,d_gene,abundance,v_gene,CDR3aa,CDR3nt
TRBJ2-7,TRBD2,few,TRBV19,CASSSGRGYEQYF,TGTGCCAGTAGTAGCGGGAGAGGCTACGAGCAGTACTTC
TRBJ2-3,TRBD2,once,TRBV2,CATIAGPTDTQYF,TGTGCCACGATAGCGGGGCCCACAGATACGCAGTATTTT
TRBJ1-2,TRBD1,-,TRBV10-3,CAISGTGGYGYTF,TGTGCCATCAGTGGGACAGGGGGATATGGCTACACCTTC
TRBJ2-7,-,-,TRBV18,CASSPGSSSSYEQYF,TGTGCCAGCTCACCAGGGTCGTCTAGCAGCTACGAGCAGTACTTC
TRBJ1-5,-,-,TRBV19,CASSIDHSVQVLLPQHF,TGTGCCAGTAGTATAGATCATTCGGTGCAGGTCCTGCTGCCCCAGCATTTT
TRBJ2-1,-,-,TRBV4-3,CASSQDGVRGGQFF,TGCGCCAGCAGCCAAGATGGGGTTAGGGGGGGGCAGTTCTTC
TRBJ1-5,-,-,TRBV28,CASTPQGLNQPQHF,TGTGCCAGCACTCCGCAGGGGCTCAATCAGCCCCAGCATTTT
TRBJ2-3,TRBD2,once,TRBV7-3,CASSASRLAGSTDTQYF,TGTGCCAGCAGCGCCAGCCGACTAGCGGGAAGCACAGATACGCAGTATTTT
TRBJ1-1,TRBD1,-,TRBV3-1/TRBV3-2,CASSPDRVISEAFF,TGTGCCAGCAGCCCTGACAGGGTGATCTCTGAAGCTTTCTTT
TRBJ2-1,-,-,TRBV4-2,CASSQPTTHNEQFF,TGTGCCAGCAGCCAGCCAACTACACACAATGAGCAGTTCTTC
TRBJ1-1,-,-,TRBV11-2,CASSSLMRTEAFF,TGTGCCAGCAGCTCTCTAATGCGCACTGAAGCTTTCTTT
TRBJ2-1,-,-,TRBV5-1,CASSLSATGAVNNEQFF,TGCGCCAGCAGCTTGTCGGCTACGGGAGCGGTAAACAATGAGCAGTTCTTC
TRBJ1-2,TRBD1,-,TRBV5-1,CASSLSGTGEGGYTF,TGCGCCAGCAGCTTGAGCGGGACAGGGGAAGGTGGCTACACCTTC
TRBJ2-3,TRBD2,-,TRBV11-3,CASSPTRTGGGGADTQYF,TGTGCCAGCAGCCCTACCCGCACGGGGGGGGGTGGCGCAGATACGCAGTATTTT
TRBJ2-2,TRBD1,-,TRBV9,CASSILPGTGGQNTGELFF,TGTGCCAGCAGCATTCTACCCGGGACAGGGGGCCAAAACACCGGGGAGCTGTTTTTT
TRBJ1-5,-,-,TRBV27,CASSLYGGGGQPQHF,TGTGCCAGCAGTTTATACGGGGGGGGCGGACAGCCCCAGCATTTT
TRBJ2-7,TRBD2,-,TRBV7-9,CASSRLAGGLEQYF,TGTGCCAGCAGCCGACTAGCGGGAGGTCTAGAGCAGTACTTC
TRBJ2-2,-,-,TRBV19,CASSIPPGHVLWAGELFF,TGTGCCAGTAGTATACCACCGGGACACGTCTTATGGGCCGGGGAGCTGTTTTTT
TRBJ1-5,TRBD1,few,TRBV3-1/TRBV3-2,CASSQAGQGAQPQHF,TGTGCCAGCAGCCAAGCGGGACAGGGCGCACAGCCCCAGCATTTT
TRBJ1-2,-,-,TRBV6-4,CASSAAGNYGYTF,TGTGCCAGCAGTGCAGCAGGGAACTATGGCTACACCTTC
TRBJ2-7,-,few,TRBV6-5,CASSSHSGETYEQYF,TGTGCCAGCAGTTCTCATAGTGGGGAGACCTACGAGCAGTACTTC
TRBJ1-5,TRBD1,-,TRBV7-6,CASSLGQGGQPQHF,TGTGCCAGCAGCTTAGGGCAGGGGGGCCAGCCCCAGCATTTT
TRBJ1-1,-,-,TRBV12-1,CASSHPSTGVMNTEAFF,TGTGCCAGCAGCCATCCCAGTACAGGGGTGATGAACACTGAAGCTTTCTTT
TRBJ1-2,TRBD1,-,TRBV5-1,CASSLTGPNYGYTF,TGCGCCAGCAGCCTGACAGGGCCCAACTATGGCTACACCTTC
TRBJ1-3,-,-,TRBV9,CASSATVSLGSGNTIYF,TGTGCCAGCAGCGCAACAGTCTCTTTAGGCTCTGGAAACACCATATATTTT
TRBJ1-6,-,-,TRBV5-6,CASSLIGGSLHF,TGTGCCAGCAGCTTGATCGGAGGGTCCCTCCACTTT
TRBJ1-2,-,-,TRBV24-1,CATSDRGDFYGYTF,TGTGCCACCAGTGATCGTGGAGACTTCTATGGCTACACCTTC
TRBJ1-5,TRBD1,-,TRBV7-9,CASSDRGNQPQHF,TGTGCCAGCAGCGACAGGGGGAATCAGCCCCAGCATTTT
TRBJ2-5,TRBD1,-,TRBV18,CASSPQDRGETQYF,TGTGCCAGCTCACCACAGGACAGGGGAGAGACCCAGTACTTC
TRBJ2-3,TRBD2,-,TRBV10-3,CAISETSGRARDTDTQYF,TGTGCCATCAGTGAGACTAGCGGGAGGGCGAGGGATACAGATACGCAGTATTTT